A single sample is the source of the 12 T cell receptor beta chains below, sequenced in a study of blood T cell repertoires in COVID-19. Measured with immunoSEQ multiplex PCR; TCRdb has only the in-frame clones, and not every one. This repertoire shows about 530,000 clones, about 88% found once; its top ten account for under 8.5%. The sequenced sample was peripheral blood. The receptor set was obtained from a woman aged 45 to 65 with COVID-19, enrolled during active disease.

This sequence joins TRBV5-4 and TRBJ1-4; tentative D call: TRBD1 (6 bases). Germline V gene lookup returns CDR1 SGHNT and CDR2 YYREEE (reference sequence). CDR3 length equals 14 residues. Trimming took 2 bases from V and 6 from J, leaving 11 bases between them. The CDR3: CASSFTGRDEKLFF. In nucleotides, the CDR3 is TGTGCCAGCAGCTTCACAGGGAGAGATGAAAAACTGTTTTTT.

The chain couples TRBV7-9 to TRBJ1-3, with D maybe TRBD1 (6 bases). V was trimmed by 5 bases and J by 1 base, leaving 18 bases between them. The CDR3 covers 17 residues. Germline lookup yields CDR1 SEHNR and CDR2 FQNEAQ (reference sequence). The CDR3 nucleotides read TGTGCCAGCAGCGGGAAGACTTGGACAGAATCTGGAAACACCATATATTTT. This sequence encodes CASSGKTWTESGNTIYF.

V gene TRBV30 combines with J gene TRBJ2-1; D unclear. Germline assignment: CDR1 GTSNPN and CDR2 SVGIG (reference sequence). The CDR3 sequence is 12 residues long. V lost 3 bases and J 4 bases, leaving 7 bases between the germline ends. CDR3 protein: CAWRPGYNEQFF. CDR3 nucleotide sequence: TGTGCCTGGAGGCCAGGTTACAATGAGCAGTTCTTC.

The chain links TRBV6-1 to TRBJ2-7; 7 bases align to TRBD1. In germline, CDR1 is MNHNS, CDR2 SASEGT. V lost 0 bases to trimming and J lost 5 bases; unmatched junction nucleotides: 13. This CDR3 is built from 17 residues. The CDR3 is CASSEAGQFAGANEQYF. CDR3 DNA sequence: TGTGCCAGCAGTGAAGCGGGACAGTTCGCAGGGGCGAACGAGCAGTACTTC.

This rearrangement joins TRBV25-1 to TRBJ2-2; tentatively, D is TRBD1 (6 bases). CDR1 MGHDK and CDR2 SYGVNS come from the germline V gene. The germline V and J ends were trimmed by 4 bases and 5 bases, with 8 bases remaining between them. The CDR3 covers 13 residues. The CDR3 nucleotides read TGTGCCAGCAGTGCACAGGGTACCGGGGAGCTGTTTTTT. Translating it yields CASSAQGTGELFF. The full variable domain, in which reference TRBV25-1 and TRBJ2-2 provide the parts outside the CDR3, is EADIYQTPRYLVIGTGKKITLECSQTMGHDKMYWYQQDPGMELHLIHYSYGVNSTEKGDLSSESTVSRIRTEHFPLTLESARPSHTSQYLCASSAQGTGELFFGEGSRLTVL.

The gene calls are TRBV29-1 and TRBJ2-1; D may be TRBD2 (5 bases). Germline CDR1 SQVTM, CDR2 ANQGSEA. The CDR3 consists of 13 residues. The V and J ends lost 4 bases and 8 bases respectively, with 15 bases between them. The CDR3 bases are TGCAGCGTTGTGCCCGGGGTTGGGGATGAGCAGTTCTTC. As protein: CSVVPGVGDEQFF.

This sequence joins TRBV5-4 and TRBJ1-2, with TRBD1 matching 8 bases. The CDR3 sequence is 15 residues long. V was pared by 4 bases and J by 8 bases, with 13 bases of the junction left unmatched. In germline, CDR1 is SGHNT, CDR2 YYREEE (reference sequence). The CDR3 DNA is TGTGCCAGCAGCACTGGGACAGGACTTAGGCGGGGCTACACCTTC. Translation: CASSTGTGLRRGYTF.

J is TRBJ1-4 and V is TRBV3-1 (or the pseudogene TRBV3-2); 10 bases are shared with TRBD1. After removal of 6 bases from V and 5 bases from J, the junction contained 6 bases not matched to a gene. This CDR3 region has 15 residues. Germline CDR1 reads LGHDT; CDR2 reads YNNKEL (reference sequence). CDR3 in DNA: TGTGCCAGCAGTTTCCCGGGACAGGGGAATGAAAAACTGTTTTTT. This translates into CASSFPGQGNEKLFF.

As DNA, the CDR3 is TGTGCCAGCAGCCTCGGGACAGCCGACAATCAGCCCCAGCATTTT. Translating it yields CASSLGTADNQPQHF. The chain has TRBV9 and TRBJ1-5; TRBD1 agrees at 7 bases. The V segment lost 4 bases and the J segment 3 bases; nucleotides outside the gene matches: 7. The CDR3 totals 15 residues. Germline-derived CDR1 and CDR2 are SGDLS and YYNGEE.

The chain recombines TRBV15 with TRBJ2-6, with unresolved D. Germline CDR1 LNHNV, CDR2 YYDKDF (reference sequence). The V end lost 0 bases, the J end lost 1 base, and 7 bases lay between the germline ends. The CDR3 is 16 residues long. CDR3 bases: TGTGCCACCAGCAGAGACCATGTGTCTGGGGCCAACGTCCTGACTTTC. Amino acid sequence: CATSRDHVSGANVLTF. Together with reference TRBV15 and TRBJ2-6, the CDR3 gives the full variable domain: DAMVIQNPRYQVTQFGKPVTLSCSQTLNHNVMYWYQQKSSQAPKLLFHYYDKDFNNEADTPDNFQSRRPNTSFCFLDIRSPGLGDTAMYLCATSRDHVSGANVLTFGAGSRLTVL.

V gene TRBV9 combines with J gene TRBJ1-2; D not certain. Germline CDR1 is SGDLS and CDR2 is YYNGEE. The CDR3 covers 15 residues. V shed 0 bases and J shed 5 bases, with 14 bases lying between them. CDR3 DNA: TGTGCCAGCAGCGTAGTTGGGAGTTCCCAATATGGCTACACCTTC. As protein: CASSVVGSSQYGYTF.

This rearrangement joins TRBV10-3 to TRBJ1-3; D unresolved. The CDR3 contains 16 residues. Germline CDR1 is ENHRY and CDR2 is SYGVKD. V was shortened by 7 bases and J by 0 bases, with 16 bases between the two germline ends. The CDR3 sequence is CAIKLPGGASGNTIYF. DNA of the CDR3: TGTGCCATCAAATTGCCCGGCGGAGCCTCTGGAAACACCATATATTTT.